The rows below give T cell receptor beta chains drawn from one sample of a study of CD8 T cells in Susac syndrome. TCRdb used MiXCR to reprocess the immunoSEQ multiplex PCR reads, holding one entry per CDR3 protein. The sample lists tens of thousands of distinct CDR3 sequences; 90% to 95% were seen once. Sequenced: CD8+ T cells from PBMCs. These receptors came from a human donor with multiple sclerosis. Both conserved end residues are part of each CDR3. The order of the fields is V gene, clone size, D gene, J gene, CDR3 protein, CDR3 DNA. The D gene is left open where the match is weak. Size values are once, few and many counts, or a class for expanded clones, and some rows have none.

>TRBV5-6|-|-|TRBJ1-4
CASSFWPRHEKLFF
TGTGCCAGCAGCTTTTGGCCGCGGCATGAAAAACTGTTTTTT
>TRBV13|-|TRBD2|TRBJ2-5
CASSQREGREAQYF
TGTGCCAGCAGCCAACGGGAGGGCCGGGAGGCCCAGTACTTC
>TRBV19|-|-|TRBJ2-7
CASSITSPGVGYEQYF
TGTGCCAGTAGTATAACCTCCCCCGGCGTTGGCTACGAGCAGTACTTC
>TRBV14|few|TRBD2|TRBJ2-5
CASSYWTSGRQETQYF
TGTGCCAGCAGCTACTGGACTAGCGGGAGACAAGAGACCCAGTACTTC
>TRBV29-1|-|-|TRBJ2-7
CSARFVGSYEQYF
TGCAGCGCTAGATTTGTCGGATCCTACGAGCAGTACTTC
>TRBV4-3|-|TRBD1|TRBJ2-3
CASSQEDRVTTDTQYF
TGCGCCAGCAGCCAGGAGGACAGGGTGACGACAGATACGCAGTATTTT
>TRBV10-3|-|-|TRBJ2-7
CAISDRNSYEQYF
TGTGCCATCAGTGACAGGAACTCCTACGAGCAGTACTTC
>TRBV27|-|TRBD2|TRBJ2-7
CASSFGGLGFFEQYF
TGTGCCAGCAGTTTTGGTGGACTAGGGTTTTTCGAGCAGTACTTC
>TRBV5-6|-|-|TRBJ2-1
CANSRTYSYNEQFF
TGTGCCAACAGCCGCACGTACTCCTACAATGAGCAGTTCTTC
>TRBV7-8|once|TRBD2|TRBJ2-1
CASSLEDGRTGEQFF
TGTGCCAGCAGCTTAGAGGACGGGAGGACGGGTGAGCAGTTCTTC
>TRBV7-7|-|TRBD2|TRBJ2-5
CASSRLAGGRETQYF
TGTGCTAGCAGCCGACTAGCGGGGGGTAGGGAGACCCAGTACTTC
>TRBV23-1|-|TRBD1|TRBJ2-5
CASSRDRGGEEETQYF
TGCGCCAGCAGTCGGGACAGGGGCGGTGAGGAGGAGACCCAGTACTTC
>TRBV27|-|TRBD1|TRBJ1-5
CASRPGQGANQPQHF
TGTGCCAGCAGGCCGGGACAGGGGGCCAATCAGCCCCAGCATTTT
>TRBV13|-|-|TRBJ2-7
CASSPAGAIYEQYF
TGTGCCAGCAGCCCCGCCGGGGCGATCTACGAGCAGTACTTC
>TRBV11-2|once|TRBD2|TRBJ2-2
CASSLWGGTNTGELFF
TGTGCCAGCAGCTTATGGGGGGGTACGAACACCGGGGAGCTGTTTTTT
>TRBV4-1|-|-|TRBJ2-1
CASSQASRGNEQFF
TGCGCCAGCAGCCAAGCCTCCAGGGGCAATGAGCAGTTCTTC
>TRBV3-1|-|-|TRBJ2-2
CASSPRRLGVTGELFF
TGTGCCAGCAGCCCTCGGAGGTTAGGTGTTACCGGGGAGCTGTTTTTT
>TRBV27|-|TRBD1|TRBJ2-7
CASSSISPGQPYEQYF
TGTGCCAGCAGTTCAATATCCCCGGGACAGCCTTACGAGCAGTACTTC
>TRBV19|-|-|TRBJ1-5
CASSLQGSNQPQHF
TGTGCCAGTAGCCTACAGGGAAGCAATCAGCCCCAGCATTTT
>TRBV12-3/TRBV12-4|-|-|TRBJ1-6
CASSTGAGNSPLHF
TGTGCCAGCAGTACGGGTGCGGGGAATTCACCCCTCCACTTT
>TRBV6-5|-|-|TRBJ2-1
CASGAGIYNEQFF
TGTGCCAGCGGCGCAGGGATATACAATGAGCAGTTCTTC
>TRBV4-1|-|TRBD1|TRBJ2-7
CASSHSGTGAYEQYF
TGCGCCAGCAGCCATTCCGGGACAGGGGCCTACGAGCAGTACTTC
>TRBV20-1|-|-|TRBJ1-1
CSASGPQGFEAFF
TGCAGTGCTAGTGGTCCCCAAGGGTTCGAAGCTTTCTTT
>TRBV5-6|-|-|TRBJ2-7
CASSFGGYEQYF
TGTGCCAGCAGCTTTGGGGGGTACGAGCAGTACTTC
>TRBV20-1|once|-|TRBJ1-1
CSATSTVNTEAFF
TGCAGTGCTACCTCGACAGTGAACACTGAAGCTTTCTTT
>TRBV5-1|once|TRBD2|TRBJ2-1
CASGGLAGYNEQFF
TGCGCCAGCGGCGGCCTAGCGGGGTACAATGAGCAGTTCTTC
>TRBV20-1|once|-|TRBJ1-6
CSARGVGAYNSPLHF
TGCAGTGCTAGAGGCGTCGGGGCCTATAATTCACCCCTCCACTTT